The 2 T cell receptor beta chains in this list originate from one sample, sequenced in a study of PD-1 blockade in classical Hodgkin lymphoma. All patients experienced relapse after autologous stem cell transplantation, and brentuximab vedotin exposure was variable. TCRdb keeps only in-frame clones here, not all; method: immunoSEQ multiplex PCR. The repertoire holds about 150,000 clones, with approximately 80% as singletons. Sequences were derived from peripheral blood mononuclear cells (PBMCs), sampled before the second cycle of nivolumab. The receptors were sampled from a human donor with classical Hodgkin lymphoma.

This rearrangement joins TRBV28 to TRBJ2-7, with D possibly TRBD2 on 5 matching bases. This CDR3 spans 15 amino acids. The V end was cut by 6 bases, the J end by 4 bases, with 19 bases between. The germline V gene has CDR1 MDHEN and CDR2 SYDVKM. CDR3 DNA sequence: TGTGCCAGCAGCCCCCCCGGCGGTGGAGGATACGAGCAGTACTTC. This encodes CASSPPGGGGYEQYF.

This clone has ten or more counts. V usage is TRBV5-1 and J usage is TRBJ1-4; D ambiguous. The CDR3 contains 15 residues. The ends were cut back, 0 bases at V and 0 bases at J, with 6 bases in the middle. Germline V gives CDR1 SGHRS, CDR2 YFSETQ. CDR3 nucleotide sequence: TGCGCCAGCAGCTTGGCTGGGACAACTAATGAAAAACTGTTTTTT. Its protein product is CASSLAGTTNEKLFF.